Below, 16 T cell receptor beta chains from the same sample are listed, as sequenced in a study of blood T cell repertoires in COVID-19 (TCRdb year 2020). The library was produced with the immunoSEQ multiplex PCR assay. The clones in this table, taken by TCRdb from immuneACCESS, are in-frame only. Not every clone is retained; where verified, under half of the shortfall comes from an unresolved V gene, and the cause of the rest is unknown. The sample table shows around 280,000 clones, and 88% are seen once. Approximately 10% of the sample is in the top ten clones. The source material was peripheral blood. The receptors derive from a woman aged 25 to 39 with COVID-19, enrolled during active disease.

This chain uses TRBV28 with TRBJ2-1, with 8 bases matching TRBD2. Germline CDR1 reads MDHEN; CDR2 reads SYDVKM. V shed 7 bases and J 2 bases; nucleotides not matched to a gene: 10. This CDR3 contains 16 residues. Here the CDR3 DNA reads TGTGCCAGCACCCTGTGGAGCGGGAGCCCCTACAATGAGCAGTTCTTC. Its translation: CASTLWSGSPYNEQFF. Using reference TRBV28 and TRBJ2-1 for the parts outside the CDR3, the full variable domain is DVKVTQSSRYLVKRTGEKVFLECVQDMDHENMFWYRQDPGLGLRLIYFSYDVKMKEKGDIPEGYSVSREKKERFSLILESASTNQTSMYLCASTLWSGSPYNEQFFGPGTRLTVL.

The chain has TRBV5-4 and TRBJ1-1, with 8 bases fitting TRBD1. Germline V gene lookup returns CDR1 SGHNT and CDR2 YYREEE (reference sequence). The junction had 9 bases not matched to a gene; V was cut back by 0 bases and J by 8 bases. This CDR3 region has 15 residues. CDR3 nucleotides: TGTGCCAGCAGCTTGGGTTATGACAGGGGATCCGAAGCTTTCTTT. It codes for CASSLGYDRGSEAFF.

The chain recombines TRBV30 with TRBJ2-7; 9 bases line up with TRBD2. CDR3 size: 16 residues. Germline CDR1 GTSNPN, CDR2 SVGIG (reference sequence). After removal of 4 bases from V and 7 bases from J, the junction contained 17 bases not matched to a gene. DNA for the CDR3: TGTGCCTGGATCTTAAAAACACCTAGCGGGGCGGAAGAGCAGTACTTC. Protein product: CAWILKTPSGAEEQYF.

The CDR3 coding sequence is TGTGCCAGCAGTTTAGGAGATTCTCCAACGCAGTATTTT. Amino acid sequence: CASSLGDSPTQYF. The chain has TRBV12-3 or TRBV12-4 and TRBJ2-3, with D unresolved. V lost 1 base and J 9 bases, leaving 11 bases between the germline ends. CDR3 length: 13 amino acids.

V and J are TRBV28 and TRBJ2-5, with D perhaps TRBD2 (6 bases). This CDR3 is 14 amino acids long. Germline-derived CDR1 and CDR2 are MDHEN and SYDVKM. V was clipped by 2 bases and J by 5 bases, with 12 bases between them. The chain's CDR3 is CASSLRRVGETQYF. The CDR3 DNA reads TGTGCCAGCAGTTTAAGGAGGGTCGGGGAGACCCAGTACTTC.

The chain has TRBV7-9 and TRBJ1-6, with 9 nucleotides matching TRBD1. The J segment lost 9 bases and the V segment lost 1 base, leaving 4 bases of the junction unmatched. Germline V gene lookup returns CDR1 SEHNR and CDR2 FQNEAQ (reference sequence). CDR3 length: 15 amino acids. In DNA form, the CDR3 reads TGTGCCAGCAGCTTAGGAACAGGGGGCGTTTCACCCCTCCACTTT. Residues: CASSLGTGGVSPLHF.

This chain uses TRBV19 with TRBJ2-7; a possible D gene is TRBD1 (5 bases). This CDR3 has 11 amino acids. The ends were cut back, 8 bases at V and 3 bases at J, with 8 bases in the middle. CDR1 and CDR2 from the germline V gene are LNHDA and SQIVND (reference sequence). DNA of the CDR3: TGTGCCAGTCAAAGGGGCTACGAGCAGTACTTC. Translation gives CASQRGYEQYF.

The J gene is TRBJ1-3, the V gene TRBV27; tentative D call: TRBD1 (5 bases). Germline V CDR1 and CDR2: MNHEY, SMNVEV (reference sequence). The CDR3 length is 15 residues. V was clipped by 8 bases and J by 0 bases, with 14 bases between them. CDR3 bases: TGTGCCAGCTCCTCGGGGGATTTCTCTGGAAACACCATATATTTT. Its translation is CASSSGDFSGNTIYF.

The V call is TRBV28, the J call TRBJ2-7; D is uncertain. V was clipped by 8 bases and J by 6 bases, with 17 bases between them. The CDR3 runs to 13 residues. Germline CDR1 MDHEN, CDR2 SYDVKM. The CDR3 protein is CASQDRSIREQYF. DNA of the CDR3: TGTGCCAGCCAGGATCGCTCGATCCGCGAGCAGTACTTC.

The J gene is TRBJ2-7, the V gene TRBV11-2, with unresolved D. The CDR3 spans 11 residues. The V end lost 4 bases, the J end lost 6 bases, and 7 bases lay between the germline ends. The germline V gene encodes CDR1 SGHAT and CDR2 FQNNGV. In DNA form, the CDR3 reads TGTGCCAGCAGCTCACAGCTCGAGCAGTACTTC. Translating gives CASSSQLEQYF.

The V gene is TRBV7-9, the J gene TRBJ2-2; perhaps TRBD2 as D (6 bases). Per the germline V gene, CDR1 is SEHNR and CDR2 is FQNEAQ (reference sequence). This CDR3 has 16 residues. V gave up 5 bases and J gave up 5 bases, with 18 bases separating them. CDR3 coding DNA: TGTGCCAGCAGCCCCGGGGTAGCGGAGGAAACCGGGGAGCTGTTTTTT. Translated, it gives CASSPGVAEETGELFF. The variable domain in full, with the rest retrieved from reference TRBV7-9 and TRBJ2-2, is DTGVSQNPRHKITKRGQNVTFRCDPISEHNRLYWYRQTLGQGPEFLTYFQNEAQLEKSRLLSDRFSAERPKGSFSTLEIQRTEQGDSAMYLCASSPGVAEETGELFFGEGSRLTVL.

This rearrangement joins TRBV27 to TRBJ2-3, with D tentatively TRBD1 (5 bases). The germline V gene encodes CDR1 MNHEY and CDR2 SMNVEV (reference sequence). V lost 4 bases and J lost 3, with 11 bases in between. This CDR3 is built from 14 residues. The CDR3 DNA reads TGTGCCAGCAGTTCTACGCCAGGGACAGATACGCAGTATTTT. Translated: CASSSTPGTDTQYF.

V gene TRBV2 combines with J gene TRBJ2-1; 8 bases align to TRBD2. CDR3 length: 13 residues. The V segment lost 5 bases and the J segment 6 bases; nucleotides outside the gene matches: 3. Germline loops: CDR1 SNHLY, CDR2 FYNNEI. As DNA, the CDR3 is TGTGCCAGCAGTTTCGGGACTAGCAATGAGCAGTTCTTC. Protein: CASSFGTSNEQFF.

The chain uses TRBV5-8 and TRBJ1-1; TRBD1 matches 8 bases. J lost 5 bases, V lost 1 base, and 7 bases had no gene match. The CDR3 runs 15 residues. CDR1 is SGHTS, CDR2 YDEGEE, per germline. CDR3 in DNA: TGTGCCAGCAGCTTGCCAGGGGGCGCAAGGACTGAAGCTTTCTTT. Translating it yields CASSLPGGARTEAFF. Variable domain in full (rest from reference TRBV5-8 and TRBJ1-1): EAGVTQSPTHLIKTRGQQATLRCSPISGHTSVYWYQQALGLGLQFLLWYDEGEERNRGNFPPRFSGRQFPNYSSELNVNALELEDSALYLCASSLPGGARTEAFFGQGTRLTVV.

This chain links TRBV5-6 with TRBJ2-1, with TRBD2 identical over 13 bases. The germline V gene has CDR1 SGHDT and CDR2 YYEEEE. V lost 3 bases, J lost 8 bases, and 2 bases stayed unmatched. CDR3 size: 14 residues. CDR3: CASSSGLAGDEQFF. The CDR3 nucleotides are TGTGCCAGCAGCTCTGGACTAGCGGGAGATGAGCAGTTCTTC.

This clone was counted only a few times. The rearrangement uses TRBV7-9 and TRBJ1-1; TRBD1 aligns across 9 bases. V was clipped by 3 bases and J by 11 bases; unmatched bases: 4. Per germline, CDR1 SEHNR and CDR2 FQNEAQ (reference sequence). The CDR3 length is 12 residues. The CDR3 spells CASSLTGGRAFF. The CDR3 DNA reads TGTGCCAGCAGCTTGACAGGGGGTCGGGCTTTCTTT.